This T cell receptor beta chain was obtained from a study of T-cell memory formation after mild COVID-19. Study results and limitations: CD4+ bias marked clones expanding day 15 to 37, unlike balanced contracting clones.

Via MiXCR, TCRdb re-called the 5' RACE reads, giving one row per CDR3 protein. The sample holds 110,000 or so distinct CDR3 sequences, 22% seen once. Concerning this clonotype: Antigen unknown.

The CDR3 length is 14 residues. Sequencing was performed on PBMCs or a T cell subset sorted from them (not recorded which). The V call is TRBV21-1, the J call TRBJ1-5. TRBV21-1 is shown as a pseudogene. The clonotype comes from a man aged 18 to 29 who had mild COVID-19 (a few samples of this study predate the infection). Cell type and time point are not known. The chain's CDR3 is CASSKQDSNQPQHF. For the CDR3, the DNA is TGTGCCAGCAGCAAACAGGATAGCAATCAGCCCCAGCATTTT.